This TCR beta chain was documented in a study of CD8+ T cells in alopecia areata. Germline V lookup: CDR1 SEHNR, CDR2 FQNEAQ (reference sequence). The CDR3 spans 16 residues. Trimming took off 3 bases at V and 2 bases at J, with 16 bases between the two ends. This clone has just one count. As yet, its antigen is unknown. Stated treatment: oral pan-JAK inhibitor, 5-10 mg twice daily. Following extraction, RNA underwent reverse transcription to cDNA, which served as the sequencing template. Profiling relied on immunoSEQ multiplex PCR, and the TCRdb table lists in-frame clones only, not all of them. The data contain 100,000 to 150,000 clones, 61% of them seen just once; the ten biggest clones take up 5% to 7%. General study results and limits: Scalp clonality dropped significantly under tofacitinib, as did expanded CD8+ top-100 clones. Scalp and blood samples kept many expanded lesional clones throughout tofacitinib. When scalp samples are sequenced, resident alphabeta T cells of normal skin are also captured.

Source: CD4+ T cells sorted from blood, taken at week 4, from a patient treated with tofacitinib. This TCR came from a human donor with alopecia areata. This rearrangement joins TRBV7-9 to TRBJ2-5; D assignment may be TRBD1 or TRBD2 (5 bases each). The CDR3 DNA follows: TGTGCCAGCAGCTTCGTGTCGGGACGGCTACAAGAGACCCAGTACTTC. This gives the protein CASSFVSGRLQETQYF.